A selection of T cell receptor beta chains follows, all from one sample in a study of shared clonotypes between healthy human individuals. Profiling relied on immunoSEQ multiplex PCR, and the TCRdb table lists in-frame clones only, not all of them. The sample records about 2.4 million clones, over 85% being singletons. The sequenced sample was naive CD4+ T cells from PBMCs. The receptors stem from a man aged 18 to 30 in good health. Some clones in this sample may be carry-over from other donors' samples. The CDR3 runs from the conserved cysteine through the conserved F or W. D genes are given only for firm matches. Clone size is stated in some rows and not others, as once, few, many or a class when expanded.

J gene: TRBJ1-1; V gene: TRBV6-1; clone size: once; D gene: TRBD1; CDR3 length: 14; CDR3 DNA: TGTGCCAGCAGTAGCACAGGGGTAGCCACTGAAGCTTTCTTT; CDR3 protein: CASSSTGVATEAFF
J gene: TRBJ1-4; V gene: TRBV2; clone size: .; D gene: .; CDR3 length: 16; CDR3 DNA: TGTGCCAGCAGTGGCGCCACAGGGAGGGGGAACGAAAAACTGTTTTTT; CDR3 protein: CASSGATGRGNEKLFF
J gene: TRBJ1-2; V gene: TRBV10-3; clone size: .; D gene: .; CDR3 length: 13; CDR3 DNA: TGTGCCATCAGTGAGACGGGGGACTATGGCTACACCTTC; CDR3 protein: CAISETGDYGYTF
J gene: TRBJ2-1; V gene: TRBV30; clone size: .; D gene: TRBD1; CDR3 length: 15; CDR3 DNA: TGTGCCTGGAGTGTAGGGGACAGGTCCTACAATGAGCAGTTCTTC; CDR3 protein: CAWSVGDRSYNEQFF
J gene: TRBJ1-5; V gene: TRBV27; clone size: .; D gene: .; CDR3 length: 13; CDR3 DNA: TGTGCCAGCAGCCGGGACACCAGGGTTCCCCAGCATTTT; CDR3 protein: CASSRDTRVPQHF
J gene: TRBJ1-3; V gene: TRBV9; clone size: .; D gene: TRBD1; CDR3 length: 16; CDR3 DNA: TGTGCCAGCAGCGTAGTCGACAGGGGCACTGGAAACACCATATATTTT; CDR3 protein: CASSVVDRGTGNTIYF
J gene: TRBJ2-1; V gene: TRBV4-1; clone size: .; D gene: TRBD2; CDR3 length: 15; CDR3 DNA: TGCGCCAGCACCCAGGGACTAGCGGGTAGGAATGAGCAGTTCTTC; CDR3 protein: CASTQGLAGRNEQFF
J gene: TRBJ2-1; V gene: TRBV2; clone size: .; D gene: TRBD2; CDR3 length: 15; CDR3 DNA: TGTGCCAGCAGGGCGACTAGCGGGAGCTACAATGAGCAGTTCTTC; CDR3 protein: CASRATSGSYNEQFF
J gene: TRBJ1-5; V gene: TRBV28; clone size: .; D gene: TRBD1; CDR3 length: 14; CDR3 DNA: TGTGCCAGCAGTCCAGGACAGGGTTCGGATCCCCAGCATTTT; CDR3 protein: CASSPGQGSDPQHF
J gene: TRBJ2-7; V gene: TRBV18; clone size: .; D gene: .; CDR3 length: 15; CDR3 DNA: TGTGCCAGCTCACCAGGGTCTCTCATATCCTACGAGCAGTACTTC; CDR3 protein: CASSPGSLISYEQYF
J gene: TRBJ1-1; V gene: TRBV15; clone size: .; D gene: .; CDR3 length: 16; CDR3 DNA: TGTGCCACCAGCGGTCGGGCTGGGGATATGAACACTGAAGCTTTCTTT; CDR3 protein: CATSGRAGDMNTEAFF
J gene: TRBJ1-1; V gene: TRBV6-5; clone size: .; D gene: .; CDR3 length: 11; CDR3 DNA: TGTGCCAGCAGTGAAAGGGTTGGGGCTTTCTTT; CDR3 protein: CASSERVGAFF
J gene: TRBJ1-1; V gene: TRBV11-1; clone size: .; D gene: TRBD1; CDR3 length: 15; CDR3 DNA: TGTGCCAGCAGCCTATCCCGGGACAGGGGAACTGAAGCTTTCTTT; CDR3 protein: CASSLSRDRGTEAFF
J gene: TRBJ1-1; V gene: TRBV28; clone size: few; D gene: TRBD1; CDR3 length: 13; CDR3 DNA: TGTGCCAGCAGTTCGGGACAGGCAAATGAAGCTTTCTTT; CDR3 protein: CASSSGQANEAFF
J gene: TRBJ2-3; V gene: TRBV9; clone size: .; D gene: .; CDR3 length: 14; CDR3 DNA: TGTGCCAGCAGCACAAGACCAGGTCTAGATACGCAGTATTTT; CDR3 protein: CASSTRPGLDTQYF
J gene: TRBJ2-5; V gene: TRBV18; clone size: .; D gene: .; CDR3 length: 15; CDR3 DNA: TGTGCCAGCTCACCACCGGGAGCGGTCCAAGAGACCCAGTACTTC; CDR3 protein: CASSPPGAVQETQYF
J gene: TRBJ2-3; V gene: TRBV18; clone size: once; D gene: .; CDR3 length: 14; CDR3 DNA: TGTGCCAGCTCACCACTGGGTGCCACAGATACGCAGTATTTT; CDR3 protein: CASSPLGATDTQYF
J gene: TRBJ1-5; V gene: TRBV28; clone size: .; D gene: .; CDR3 length: 13; CDR3 DNA: TGTGCCAGCAGTTTCGGTAGCAATCAGCCCCAGCATTTT; CDR3 protein: CASSFGSNQPQHF
J gene: TRBJ2-6; V gene: TRBV7-3; clone size: .; D gene: TRBD1; CDR3 length: 14; CDR3 DNA: TGTGCCAGCAGCGTAGGACAGGGGAACAACGTCCTGACTTTC; CDR3 protein: CASSVGQGNNVLTF
J gene: TRBJ2-1; V gene: TRBV27; clone size: .; D gene: .; CDR3 length: 14; CDR3 DNA: TGTGCCAGCAGTTTCGGGACACACTACAATGAGCAGTTCTTC; CDR3 protein: CASSFGTHYNEQFF
J gene: TRBJ2-1; V gene: TRBV5-4; clone size: .; D gene: .; CDR3 length: 14; CDR3 DNA: TGTGCCAGCAGCTCCCAGGGGTCCTACAATGAGCAGTTCTTC; CDR3 protein: CASSSQGSYNEQFF
J gene: TRBJ2-4; V gene: TRBV7-2; clone size: .; D gene: .; CDR3 length: 17; CDR3 DNA: TGTGCCAGCAGCTTAGACGGGGGTATGGGGGCCAAAAACATTCAGTACTTC; CDR3 protein: CASSLDGGMGAKNIQYF
J gene: TRBJ1-1; V gene: TRBV28; clone size: .; D gene: .; CDR3 length: 12; CDR3 DNA: TGTGCCAGCAGCCGCGGACGGAGCGAAGCTTTCTTT; CDR3 protein: CASSRGRSEAFF
J gene: TRBJ2-7; V gene: TRBV7-2; clone size: .; D gene: .; CDR3 length: 15; CDR3 DNA: TGTGCCAGCAGCCCCGGCCAACGAAGCCACGTGCAGCAGTACTTC; CDR3 protein: CASSPGQRSHVQQYF
J gene: TRBJ2-2; V gene: TRBV7-3; clone size: once; D gene: .; CDR3 length: 14; CDR3 DNA: TGTGCCAGCAGCGCCCGGACGAACACCGGGGAGCTGTTTTTT; CDR3 protein: CASSARTNTGELFF
J gene: TRBJ1-5; V gene: TRBV4-1; clone size: few; D gene: TRBD1; CDR3 length: 17; CDR3 DNA: TGCGCCAGCAGCCAAGCTACAGGGGGTTTAGGCAATCAGCCCCAGCATTTT; CDR3 protein: CASSQATGGLGNQPQHF
J gene: TRBJ2-4; V gene: TRBV5-6; clone size: .; D gene: .; CDR3 length: 16; CDR3 DNA: TGTGCCAGCAGCTTCAGACAGGACGTAGCCAAAAACATTCAGTACTTC; CDR3 protein: CASSFRQDVAKNIQYF
J gene: TRBJ1-5; V gene: TRBV11-3; clone size: .; D gene: .; CDR3 length: 16; CDR3 DNA: TGTGCCAGCAGCCGTCAAGGGGCTAGTAGCAATCAGCCCCAGCATTTT; CDR3 protein: CASSRQGASSNQPQHF
J gene: TRBJ2-7; V gene: TRBV4-2; clone size: .; D gene: TRBD1; CDR3 length: 16; CDR3 DNA: TGTGCCAGCAGCCAAGCCAAGGACAGGGGGTCCCACGAGCAGTACTTC; CDR3 protein: CASSQAKDRGSHEQYF